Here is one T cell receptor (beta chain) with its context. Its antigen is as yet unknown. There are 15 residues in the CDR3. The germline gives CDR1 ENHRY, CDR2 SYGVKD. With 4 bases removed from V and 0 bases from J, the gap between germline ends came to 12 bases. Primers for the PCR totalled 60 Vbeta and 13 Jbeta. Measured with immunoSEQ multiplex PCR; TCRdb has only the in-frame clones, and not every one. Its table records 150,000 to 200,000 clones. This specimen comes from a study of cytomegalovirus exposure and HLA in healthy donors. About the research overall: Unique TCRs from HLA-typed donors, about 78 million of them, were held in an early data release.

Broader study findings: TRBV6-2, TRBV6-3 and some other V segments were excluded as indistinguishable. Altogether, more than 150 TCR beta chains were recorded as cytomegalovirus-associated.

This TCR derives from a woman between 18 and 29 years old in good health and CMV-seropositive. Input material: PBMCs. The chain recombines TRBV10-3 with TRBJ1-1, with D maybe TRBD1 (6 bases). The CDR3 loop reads CAISAGQGLNTEAFF. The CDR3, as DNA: TGTGCCATCAGTGCGGGTCAGGGGTTGAACACTGAAGCTTTCTTT.